This T cell receptor beta chain was observed in a study of response to subunit inactivated influenza vaccine. Study-level points and caveats: Seasonal influenza vaccination, on each occasion, was suggested by the authors to recruit few new T cells.

CDR3 length: 14 residues. Germline CDR1 DFQATT, CDR2 SNEGSKA (reference sequence). J was trimmed by 4 bases and V by 3 bases; bases with no gene match: 6. This clonotype was counted many times. Antigen: not known. TCRdb called the RT-PCR reads again in MiXCR, with one record for every CDR3 protein. The sample gives 400,000 to 650,000 distinct CDR3 sequences, 7.2% of which show up once; approximately 14% is in the top ten. The sequencing used PBMCs from blood, collected approximately 25 months after vaccination. The chain recombines TRBV20-1 with TRBJ2-7; 10 bases are shared with TRBD2. The receptor was isolated from a man aged 50 to 69 who received an inactivated influenza vaccine. Written as DNA, the CDR3 is TGCAGTGCTAGGGAACTAGCGGGAACATACGAGCAGTACTTC. Protein: CSARELAGTYEQYF.